These T cell receptor beta chains were read from a single sample in a study of blood T cell repertoires in COVID-19. Profiled with immunoSEQ multiplex PCR; TCRdb holds only in-frame clones, not every one. In the table there are 140,000 or so clones, approximately 90% of which are singletons. Material for sequencing was peripheral blood. Source of these receptors: a woman aged 80 or over with acute or convalescent COVID-19. Each CDR3 is given with its conserved first and last residue. The order of the fields is V gene, D gene, J gene, clone size, CDR3 DNA, CDR3 protein. A D gene is named only where the DNA matches it firmly. Where a row states a size, it is once, few, many or the class of an expanded clone; other rows omit it.

>TRBV27|TRBD1|TRBJ1-4|-
TGTGCCAGCAGTTTTCGACAGGGTTTGGGGGATGAAAAACTGTTTTTT
CASSFRQGLGDEKLFF
>TRBV5-1|TRBD1|TRBJ1-3|-
TGCGCCAGCAGCTTGGGGGGACAGGGACGGAACACCATATATTTT
CASSLGGQGRNTIYF
>TRBV19|TRBD2|TRBJ2-1|-
TGTGCCAGTAGTAGGAGACTAGCGGGGGGCCTGAATGAGCAGTTCTTC
CASSRRLAGGLNEQFF
>TRBV3-1/TRBV3-2|TRBD2|TRBJ2-2|-
TGTGCCAGCAGCCAACGGGGGGGCGGCACCGGGGAGCTGTTTTTT
CASSQRGGGTGELFF
>TRBV5-1|-|TRBJ2-1|once
TGCGCCAGCAGCTCCATTCAGGGCGGAATCTACAATGAGCAGTTCTTC
CASSSIQGGIYNEQFF
>TRBV6-2/TRBV6-3|-|TRBJ1-1|-
TGTGCCAGCAGTTACGGCGGCGTTCGGGGGGTAAAGGACACTGAAGCTTTCTTT
CASSYGGVRGVKDTEAFF
>TRBV4-1|-|TRBJ2-2|-
TGCGCCAGCAGCCCCCGTATGGAGGGAACCGGGGAGCTGTTTTTT
CASSPRMEGTGELFF
>TRBV7-7|TRBD2|TRBJ2-1|-
TGTGCTAGCAGCCTCAGCGGGGGGGCCGGTGATGAGCAGTTCTTC
CASSLSGGAGDEQFF
>TRBV7-2|TRBD1|TRBJ1-5|once
TGTGCCAGCAGCTTAGCGGGACAGGGATATCAGCCCCAGCATTTT
CASSLAGQGYQPQHF
>TRBV9|TRBD1|TRBJ1-1|once
TGTGCCAGCAGCTTCAGAGACAGGGGGCAGGTAGCTTTCTTT
CASSFRDRGQVAFF
>TRBV11-2|-|TRBJ2-3|-
TGTGCCAGCAGCTTAGTCGGTAGCACAGATACGCAGTATTTT
CASSLVGSTDTQYF
>TRBV5-1|TRBD2|TRBJ2-1|-
TGCGCCAGCAGCAGGGGACTAGCGGCAAGGAATGAGCAGTTCTTC
CASSRGLAARNEQFF
>TRBV24-1|-|TRBJ1-2|-
TGTGCCACCAGTGATTTCAGGGGCGGCTACACCTTC
CATSDFRGGYTF
>TRBV6-5|-|TRBJ1-2|-
TGTGCCAGCAGTCGAGATAGTGGTAACTATGGCTACACCTTC
CASSRDSGNYGYTF
>TRBV9|TRBD2|TRBJ2-7|-
TGTGCCAGCAGCTCGTCGACTAGCGGGGTAATAGAGCAGTACTTC
CASSSSTSGVIEQYF
>TRBV5-1|TRBD2|TRBJ2-3|-
TGCGCCAGCAGCTCTAGCGGGGGGGCTGTTCGCACAGATACGCAGTATTTT
CASSSSGGAVRTDTQYF
>TRBV9|-|TRBJ2-3|-
TGTGCCAGCAGCCTCTTGGGGCGCACTAGCACAGATACGCAGTATTTT
CASSLLGRTSTDTQYF
>TRBV6-6|-|TRBJ1-4|-
TGTGCCAGCAGTCGTACGGGTGCTAATGAAAAACTGTTTTTT
CASSRTGANEKLFF
>TRBV5-8|-|TRBJ1-1|-
TGTGCCAGCAGCCGTGTAGGGAGGACTGAAGCTTTCTTT
CASSRVGRTEAFF
>TRBV7-9|-|TRBJ2-7|-
TGTGCCAGCAGCTTAGAAACCGGGAGAACAACCTACGAGCAGTACTTC
CASSLETGRTTYEQYF
>TRBV7-3|TRBD1|TRBJ1-6|-
TGTGCCAGCAGTTCGGACAGGGGATCACCCCTCCACTTT
CASSSDRGSPLHF
>TRBV5-4|TRBD2|TRBJ2-7|few
TGTGCCAGCAGTCCAGGGGGTAGCGGGGGCCATCCCTACGAGCAGTACTTC
CASSPGGSGGHPYEQYF
>TRBV3-1/TRBV3-2|TRBD2|TRBJ2-3|-
TGTGCCAGCAGTCAGGGGCCAGCGGGGGGGCAAGATACGCAGTATTTT
CASSQGPAGGQDTQYF
>TRBV5-1|TRBD1|TRBJ1-4|-
TGCGCCAGCAGCTTGACCGGGACAGGGTTTGATGAAAAACTGTTTTTT
CASSLTGTGFDEKLFF
>TRBV21-1|-|TRBJ1-2|-
TGTGCCAGCAGCAAAGAAGCCCGAGGTAACTATGGCTACACCTTC
CASSKEARGNYGYTF
>TRBV6-5|TRBD1|TRBJ1-6|-
TGTGCCAGCAGTTTACAGGGGGTGCATTCACCCCTCCACTTT
CASSLQGVHSPLHF
>TRBV7-9|-|TRBJ1-1|-
TGTGCCAGCAGCCACTACCTTGGTGAAGCTTTCTTT
CASSHYLGEAFF
>TRBV7-9|TRBD1|TRBJ2-7|-
TGTGCCAGCAGCCCGGGACAGGGGTTTTACGAGCAGTACTTC
CASSPGQGFYEQYF
>TRBV7-2|-|TRBJ1-1|-
TGTGCCAGCAGCTCGCAGGCGGGGGGCACTGAAGCTTTCTTT
CASSSQAGGTEAFF
>TRBV7-6|TRBD2|TRBJ2-2|few
TGTGCCAGCAGCCTAGAGGGAGGGATCACCGGGGAGCTGTTTTTT
CASSLEGGITGELFF
>TRBV5-1|TRBD1|TRBJ1-2|-
TGCGCCAGCAGCCCGGGACAGGGGAACTATGGCTACACCTTC
CASSPGQGNYGYTF
>TRBV5-4|-|TRBJ1-1|-
TGTGCCAGCAGCTCTGAACAGGGAAAGGCTGAAGCTTTCTTT
CASSSEQGKAEAFF
>TRBV5-8|-|TRBJ2-1|once
TGTGCCAGCAGCTTTGGGGCAGTCCACCTGAGCAATGAGCAGTTCTTC
CASSFGAVHLSNEQFF
>TRBV5-1|-|TRBJ1-1|-
TGCGCCAGCAGCTTGCTGCAGGCGGGGACTGAAGCTTTCTTT
CASSLLQAGTEAFF
>TRBV27|-|TRBJ1-3|-
TGTGCCAGCAGTTTATCGGGGAGGGGGGCTGGTAACACCATATATTTT
CASSLSGRGAGNTIYF
>TRBV3-1/TRBV3-2|-|TRBJ2-5|-
TGTGCCCGCATCGGGTCTACGGAGACCCAGTACTTC
CARIGSTETQYF
>TRBV6-1|TRBD1|TRBJ1-2|-
TGTGCCAGCAGTGACCGACAGGGGGCGGATGGCTACACCTTC
CASSDRQGADGYTF
>TRBV18|TRBD2|TRBJ2-5|-
TGTGCCAGCTCACCCGCGGGGGGCGACGAGACCCAGTACTTC
CASSPAGGDETQYF
>TRBV7-8|TRBD1|TRBJ1-2|-
TGTGCCAGCAGCAAAGGGGGGACAGGGGACTATGGCTACACCTTC
CASSKGGTGDYGYTF
>TRBV7-3|TRBD1|TRBJ1-6|once
TGTGCCAGCAGCTTATTGGACAGGGGGAATAATTCACCCCTCCACTTT
CASSLLDRGNNSPLHF
>TRBV5-4|TRBD1|TRBJ1-2|-
TGTGCCAGCAGCCTACCCGGGACAGGGGGCCGCTACACCTTC
CASSLPGTGGRYTF
>TRBV18|-|TRBJ2-5|-
TGTGCCAGCTCACCACAGACAGGCCGAGAGACCCAGTACTTC
CASSPQTGRETQYF
>TRBV4-3|-|TRBJ1-2|-
TGCGCCAGCAGCCAAGATAGCAGGGGTTTTTACGGCTACACCTTC
CASSQDSRGFYGYTF
>TRBV19|-|TRBJ1-2|-
TGTGCCAGTAGTCGTGACACCATGTTCTATGGCTACACCTTC
CASSRDTMFYGYTF
>TRBV9|-|TRBJ1-2|few
TGTGCCAGCAGCCCCGCGGGGGGCCGCGAGTATGGCTACACCTTC
CASSPAGGREYGYTF
>TRBV7-9|-|TRBJ1-1|-
TGTGCCAGCAGCTCTGGACAGCGAGCTTTCTTT
CASSSGQRAFF
>TRBV18|-|TRBJ2-5|-
TGTGCCAGCTCTGGGCCACAAGAGACCCAGTACTTC
CASSGPQETQYF
>TRBV7-9|TRBD2|TRBJ2-1|-
TGTGCCAGCAGCTTAGGGACTAGCCTTAGCTCCTACAATGAGCAGTTCTTC
CASSLGTSLSSYNEQFF
>TRBV12-3/TRBV12-4|-|TRBJ1-1|few
TGTGCCAGCAGTGCGACAGGTCGGACTGAAGCTTTCTTT
CASSATGRTEAFF
>TRBV4-3|-|TRBJ2-7|-
TGCGCCAGCAGCCATTACACCGCTGGCACCTACGAGCAGTACTTC
CASSHYTAGTYEQYF
>TRBV3-1/TRBV3-2|TRBD1|TRBJ2-7|-
TGTGCCAGCAGCCAAGCGTCGGGACAGGGCTACGAGCAGTACTTC
CASSQASGQGYEQYF
>TRBV25-1|TRBD1|TRBJ2-7|once
TGTGCCAGCAGTACCGGGACAGGCCATCTCGAGCAGTACTTC
CASSTGTGHLEQYF
>TRBV7-3|-|TRBJ2-2|-
TGTGCCAGCAGCTTACGGGCGGGACAGAGTACCGGGGAGCTGTTTTTT
CASSLRAGQSTGELFF